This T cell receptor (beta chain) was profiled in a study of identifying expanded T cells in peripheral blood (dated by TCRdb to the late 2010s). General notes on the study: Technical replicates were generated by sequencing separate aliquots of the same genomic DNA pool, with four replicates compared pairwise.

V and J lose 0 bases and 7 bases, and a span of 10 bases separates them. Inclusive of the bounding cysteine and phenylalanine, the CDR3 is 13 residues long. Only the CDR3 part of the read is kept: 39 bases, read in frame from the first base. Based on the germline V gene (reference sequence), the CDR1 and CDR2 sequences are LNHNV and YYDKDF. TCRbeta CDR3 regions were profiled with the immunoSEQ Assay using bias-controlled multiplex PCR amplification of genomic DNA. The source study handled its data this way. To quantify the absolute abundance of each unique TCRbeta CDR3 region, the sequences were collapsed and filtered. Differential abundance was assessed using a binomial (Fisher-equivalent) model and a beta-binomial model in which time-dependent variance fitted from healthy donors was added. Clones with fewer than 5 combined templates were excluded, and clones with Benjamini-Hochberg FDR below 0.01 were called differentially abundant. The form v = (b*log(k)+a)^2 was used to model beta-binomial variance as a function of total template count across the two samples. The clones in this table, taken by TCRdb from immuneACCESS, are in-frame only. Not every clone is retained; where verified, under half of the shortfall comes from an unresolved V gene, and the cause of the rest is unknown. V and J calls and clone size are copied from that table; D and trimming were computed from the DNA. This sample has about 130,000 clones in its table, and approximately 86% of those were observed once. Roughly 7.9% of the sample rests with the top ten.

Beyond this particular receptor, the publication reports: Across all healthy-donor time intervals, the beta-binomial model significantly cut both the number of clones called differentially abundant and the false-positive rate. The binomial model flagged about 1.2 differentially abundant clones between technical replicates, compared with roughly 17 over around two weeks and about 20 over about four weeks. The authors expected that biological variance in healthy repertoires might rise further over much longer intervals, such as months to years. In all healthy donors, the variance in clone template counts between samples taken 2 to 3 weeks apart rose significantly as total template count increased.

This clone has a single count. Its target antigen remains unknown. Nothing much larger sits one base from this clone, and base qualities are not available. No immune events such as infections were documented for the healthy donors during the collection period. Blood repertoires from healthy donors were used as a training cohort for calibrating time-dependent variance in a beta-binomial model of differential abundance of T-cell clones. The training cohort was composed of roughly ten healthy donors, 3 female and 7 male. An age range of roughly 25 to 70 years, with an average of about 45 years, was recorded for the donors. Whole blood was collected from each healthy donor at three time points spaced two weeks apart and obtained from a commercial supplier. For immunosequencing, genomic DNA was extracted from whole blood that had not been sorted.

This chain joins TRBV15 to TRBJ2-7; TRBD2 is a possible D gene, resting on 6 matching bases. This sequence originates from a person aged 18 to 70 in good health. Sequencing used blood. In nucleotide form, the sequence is TGTGCCACCAGCAGAGACGGGGGTTGGGAGCAGTACTTC. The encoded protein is CATSRDGGWEQYF.